These 32 T cell receptor beta chains were sequenced from one sample in a study of blood T cell repertoires in COVID-19 (TCRdb year 2020). The library was built by means of the immunoSEQ multiplex PCR assay. Sourced from immuneACCESS, this table was stored by TCRdb with only in-frame sequences that have V and J called. A share of the clones is absent; for the studies checked, an unresolved V gene accounts for under half, and the remainder has no known explanation. The sample yields 150,000 to 200,000 clones; about nine tenths were counted once. The ten largest account for 15% to 20% of the sample. The specimen sequenced was peripheral blood. The receptors shown here come from a man in his sixties with active or convalescent COVID-19.

In its sample, this clone was seen once. The chain joins TRBV6-5 to TRBJ2-7; 7 bases fit TRBD2. Trimming removed 0 bases from V and 3 bases from J; junction bases left unmatched: 8. Per germline, CDR1 MNHEY and CDR2 SVGAGI. This CDR3 has 16 amino acids. The CDR3 DNA reads TGTGCCAGCAGTTACTCTAGGGCTAGCGGCCTCTACGAGCAGTACTTC. Protein: CASSYSRASGLYEQYF.

V and J are TRBV5-1 and TRBJ1-1, with a weak D call TRBD1 (5 bases). This CDR3 has 12 residues. V lost 5 bases to trimming and J lost 5 bases, with 10 bases between them. Germline V gene sequence: CDR1 SGHRS, CDR2 YFSETQ. The DNA for the CDR3 is TGCGCCAGCAGACTCGACAGAACTGAAGCTTTCTTT. Its translation is CASRLDRTEAFF. The whole variable domain, filled in from reference TRBV5-1 and TRBJ1-1, reads KAGVTQTPRYLIKTRGQQVTLSCSPISGHRSVSWYQQTPGQGLQFLFEYFSETQRNKGNFPGRFSGRQFSNSRSEMNVSTLELGDSALYLCASRLDRTEAFFGQGTRLTVV.

J is TRBJ1-1 and V is TRBV3-1 (or the pseudogene TRBV3-2); D is possibly TRBD1 (5 bases). The CDR3 covers 12 residues. V was clipped by 1 base and J by 9 bases, with 9 bases between them. Looked up from germline, CDR1 is LGHDT and CDR2 is YNNKEL (reference sequence). The CDR3 DNA reads as TGTGCCAGCAGCCAAGGGGGGGAAAAAGCTTTCTTT. This translates into CASSQGGEKAFF.

The chain has TRBV10-1 and TRBJ2-7; tentative D call: TRBD1 (5 bases). V lost 6 bases and J lost 3, with 15 bases in between. The CDR3 is made up of 14 amino acids. Germline V gene sequence: CDR1 WNHNN, CDR2 SYGVQD (reference sequence). The CDR3 bases are TGCGCCAGCAGCCCTTCGACAGTGAACTACGAGCAGTACTTC. It yields the protein CASSPSTVNYEQYF.

The rearrangement links TRBV15 to TRBJ2-1; TRBD2 matches at 11 bases. CDR3 size: 15 residues. V was clipped by 6 bases and J by 5 bases; unmatched bases: 6. The germline V gene encodes CDR1 LNHNV and CDR2 YYDKDF (reference sequence). The CDR3 nucleotides are TGTGCCACCAGGATTACGGGACTAGCGGACAATGAGCAGTTCTTC. This encodes CATRITGLADNEQFF.

This chain connects TRBV20-1 to TRBJ2-5; D possibly corresponds to TRBD1 (6 bases). The V gene's germline CDR1 is DFQATT and CDR2 SNEGSKA (reference sequence). Trimming cost V 3 bases and J 5 bases, with 13 bases left between them. This CDR3 spans 13 amino acids. CDR3 nucleotides: TGCAGTGCTAGTCGACAGGCCATCGAGACCCAGTACTTC. This gives the protein CSASRQAIETQYF.

The chain employs TRBV14 and TRBJ1-4; D is unclear. The V gene's germline CDR1 is SGHDN and CDR2 FVKESK. V lost 1 base and J 8 bases, leaving 11 bases between the germline ends. The CDR3 totals 14 residues. CDR3 amino acids: CASSQGTGSEKLFF. The CDR3 DNA follows: TGTGCCAGCAGCCAAGGAACGGGTTCCGAAAAACTGTTTTTT.

This rearrangement joins TRBV6-2 or TRBV6-3 to TRBJ2-2; a possible D gene is TRBD1 (5 bases). Germline loops: CDR1 MNHEY, CDR2 SVGEGT. The CDR3 length is 15 residues. The V end was cut by 2 bases, the J end by 6 bases, with 13 bases between. In nucleotides, the CDR3 is TGTGCCAGCAGTTACGCAGGGTTCGGCCCCGGGGAGCTGTTTTTT. It codes for CASSYAGFGPGELFF.

The chain combines TRBV5-1 with TRBJ2-5; D is unresolved. In germline, CDR1 is SGHRS, CDR2 YFSETQ. CDR3 length: 12 residues. V was cut by 4 bases and J by 1 base, with 5 bases left in between. CDR3 sequence: CASSAGQETQYF. CDR3 nucleotides: TGCGCCAGCAGCGCCGGCCAAGAGACCCAGTACTTC.

This clone was seen only a few times. The V gene is TRBV7-9, the J gene TRBJ1-5; D is undetermined. The CDR3 length is 16 residues. Germline-derived CDR1 and CDR2 are SEHNR and FQNEAQ (reference sequence). Trimming took off 1 base at V and 2 bases at J, with 12 bases between the two ends. CDR3 residues: CASSLVGPQGNQPQHF. In DNA, the CDR3 is TGTGCCAGCAGCTTAGTTGGGCCCCAGGGCAATCAGCCCCAGCATTTT.

The CDR3 sequence is CASSTSGGPETQYF. CDR3 nucleotides: TGTGCCAGCAGCACCTCAGGGGGCCCGGAGACCCAGTACTTC. V usage is TRBV7-9 and J usage is TRBJ2-5; 8 nucleotides agree with TRBD1. CDR1 is SEHNR and CDR2 is FQNEAQ in the germline V gene (reference sequence). The CDR3 is 14 residues long. The V and J ends lost 5 bases and 5 bases, in that order; junction bases with no gene match: 7.

The J gene is TRBJ2-7, the V gene TRBV6-5; the match to TRBD2 covers 9 bases. CDR3 length equals 15 residues. Germline V gene sequence: CDR1 MNHEY, CDR2 SVGAGI. V shed 0 bases and J 6 bases; nucleotides not matched to a gene: 6. The CDR3 bases are TGTGCCAGCAGTTACTCGCTACTAGCGGGTGGCGAGCAGTACTTC. Residues: CASSYSLLAGGEQYF.

The chain carries TRBV5-6 and TRBJ1-2; 7 bases align to TRBD1. Germline lookup yields CDR1 SGHDT and CDR2 YYEEEE. With V trimmed by 1 base and J by 4 bases, 4 bases remained unmatched. CDR3 length: 14 residues. Written as DNA, the CDR3 is TGTGCCAGCAGCTTGAAGGGGGCGGGCTATGGCTACACCTTC. Amino acids: CASSLKGAGYGYTF.

The sample holds one count of this clone. The gene calls are TRBV5-1 and TRBJ1-1; D possibly corresponds to TRBD1 (5 bases). The CDR3 is made up of 13 amino acids. Germline CDR1 SGHRS, CDR2 YFSETQ. Between the trimmed V and J ends, which lost 3 bases and 4 bases, there was a span of 10 bases. The CDR3 nucleotides read TGCGCCAGCAGCTGGGGGAGGGGCACTGAAGCTTTCTTT. Protein: CASSWGRGTEAFF.

V and J are TRBV11-2 and TRBJ1-6; no definite D call. V was shortened by 5 bases and J by 5 bases, with 7 bases between the two germline ends. This CDR3 has 13 residues. Germline CDR1 is SGHAT and CDR2 is FQNNGV. The CDR3 loop is CASSRSDNSPLHF. In nucleotides, the CDR3 is TGTGCCAGCAGCCGGTCGGATAATTCACCCCTCCACTTT.

The J gene is TRBJ1-1, the V gene TRBV11-2; 8 positions agree with TRBD1. This CDR3 spans 16 amino acids. After removal of 1 base from V and 9 bases from J, the junction contained 13 bases not matched to a gene. Germline V lookup: CDR1 SGHAT, CDR2 FQNNGV. This CDR3 reads CASSLVDWPGGSQAFF. CDR3 nucleotides: TGTGCCAGCAGCTTAGTGGATTGGCCAGGGGGCTCTCAAGCTTTCTTT. The full variable domain, rest sourced from reference TRBV11-2 and TRBJ1-1, is EAGVAQSPRYKIIEKRQSVAFWCNPISGHATLYWYQQILGQGPKLLIQFQNNGVVDDSQLPKDRFSAERLKGVDSTLKIQPAKLEDSAVYLCASSLVDWPGGSQAFFGQGTRLTVV.

The chain uses TRBV5-1 and TRBJ2-2; possible D gene TRBD1, 6 bases. The CDR3 is made up of 16 amino acids. The V end lost 2 bases, the J end lost 3 bases, and 14 bases lay between the germline ends. The germline V gene has CDR1 SGHRS and CDR2 YFSETQ. The CDR3 sequence is CASSLSRQEYTGELFF. CDR3 DNA sequence: TGCGCCAGCAGCTTAAGTCGACAGGAGTACACCGGGGAGCTGTTTTTT.

The chain recombines TRBV5-6 with TRBJ1-2; TRBD1 matches 10 bases. J was trimmed by 4 bases and V by 4 bases; bases with no gene match: 10. Germline loops: CDR1 SGHDT, CDR2 YYEEEE. CDR3 length equals 16 residues. Here the CDR3 DNA reads TGTGCCAGCAGCGAACCGGGACAGGGGTCGGCCTATGGCTACACCTTC. Translated, it gives CASSEPGQGSAYGYTF.

J is TRBJ2-7 and V is TRBV12-3 or TRBV12-4; possible D gene TRBD1, 5 bases. V lost 6 bases and J lost 0, with 9 bases in between. The CDR3 runs 13 residues. CDR3 in DNA: TGTGCCAGCAGCCGACAGCTCTCCTACGAGCAGTACTTC. Its protein product is CASSRQLSYEQYF.

This rearrangement joins TRBV7-9 to TRBJ1-5, with D tentatively TRBD1 (6 bases). Germline lookup yields CDR1 SEHNR and CDR2 FQNEAQ (reference sequence). V was cut by 5 bases and J by 7 bases, with 15 bases left in between. The CDR3 extends over 14 amino acids. The chain's CDR3 is CASSPTGRDQPQHF. CDR3 coding DNA: TGTGCCAGCAGCCCTACAGGGAGGGACCAGCCCCAGCATTTT.

CDR3 bases: TGTGCCAGCAGCTCTCCAGGGGAGCTCTCAGATACGCAGTATTTT. It translates to CASSSPGELSDTQYF. This rearrangement joins TRBV5-8 to TRBJ2-3, with a tentative D call TRBD1 (6 bases). V lost 3 bases and J lost 4, with 15 bases in between. The CDR3 has 15 residues. Germline loops: CDR1 SGHTS, CDR2 YDEGEE.

V is TRBV6-5 and J is TRBJ2-7; 10 nucleotides match TRBD1. Germline V gene lookup returns CDR1 MNHEY and CDR2 SVGAGI. This CDR3 is built from 15 residues. The J segment lost 2 bases and the V segment lost 2 bases, leaving 3 bases of the junction unmatched. The CDR3 here is CASSYADRGAYEQYF. CDR3 DNA: TGTGCCAGCAGTTACGCGGACAGGGGGGCCTACGAGCAGTACTTC.

J is TRBJ2-3 and V is TRBV4-1; TRBD2 matches at 10 bases. The CDR3 is 16 residues long. CDR1 and CDR2 (germline): MGHRA, YSYEKL. V gave up 4 bases and J gave up 1 base; unmatched junction bases: 5. As DNA, the CDR3 is TGCGCCAGCAGCCCTCTAGCGGGGGCCCGCACAGATACGCAGTATTTT. The encoded protein is CASSPLAGARTDTQYF.

J is TRBJ2-2 and V is TRBV12-5; 8 nucleotides match TRBD2. Unmatched junction bases numbered 5, after V lost 2 bases and J lost 0 bases. The CDR3 consists of 17 residues. Germline CDR1 reads LGHNT; CDR2 reads FRNRAP. The CDR3 DNA reads TGTGCTAGTGGTTTGTCAACTAGCGGAACGAACACCGGGGAGCTGTTTTTT. Translation: CASGLSTSGTNTGELFF. The variable domain in full, with the rest retrieved from reference TRBV12-5 and TRBJ2-2, is DARVTQTPRHKVTEMGQEVTMRCQPILGHNTVFWYRQTMMQGLELLAYFRNRAPLDDSGMPKDRFSAEMPDATLATLKIQPSEPRDSAVYFCASGLSTSGTNTGELFFGEGSRLTVL.

V usage is TRBV5-1 and J usage is TRBJ2-7; 7 nucleotides match TRBD1. CDR1 is SGHRS and CDR2 is YFSETQ in the germline V gene. The ends lost 4 bases at V and 4 bases at J; junction bases unmatched: 8. The CDR3 totals 14 residues. The CDR3 sequence: CASSIGQDRYEQYF. Here the CDR3 DNA reads TGCGCCAGCAGCATTGGACAGGACCGATACGAGCAGTACTTC.

The V call is TRBV5-1, the J call TRBJ1-3; 7 nucleotides align to TRBD1. CDR3 length equals 15 residues. Looked up from germline, CDR1 is SGHRS and CDR2 is YFSETQ. Losses at the gene ends were 4 bases for V and 1 base for J; bases not matched to a gene: 5. CDR3 sequence: CASSLTGDSGNTIYF. The CDR3 DNA reads TGCGCCAGCAGCCTCACAGGGGATTCTGGAAACACCATATATTTT.

The chain uses TRBV5-1 and TRBJ2-3, with D perhaps TRBD2 (6 bases). V shed 3 bases and J shed 0 bases, with 14 bases lying between them. Germline CDR1 is SGHRS and CDR2 is YFSETQ. The CDR3 has 16 residues. As DNA, the CDR3 is TGCGCCAGCAGCTCAGCCGCGGGGACTAGCACAGATACGCAGTATTTT. It encodes CASSSAAGTSTDTQYF. Full variable domain (outside the CDR3, taken from reference TRBV5-1 and TRBJ2-3): KAGVTQTPRYLIKTRGQQVTLSCSPISGHRSVSWYQQTPGQGLQFLFEYFSETQRNKGNFPGRFSGRQFSNSRSEMNVSTLELGDSALYLCASSSAAGTSTDTQYFGPGTRLTVL.

This chain connects TRBV7-9 to TRBJ1-5; 8 bases are a match to TRBD1. The CDR3 is made up of 15 amino acids. CDR1 is SEHNR, CDR2 FQNEAQ, per germline (reference sequence). J lost 0 bases, V lost 4 bases, and 2 bases had no gene match. CDR3 amino acids: CASSYTGGSNQPQHF. The CDR3 nucleotides are TGTGCCAGCAGCTATACAGGGGGTAGCAATCAGCCCCAGCATTTT.

The J gene is TRBJ2-7, the V gene TRBV12-3 or TRBV12-4; TRBD2 matches 8 bases. V lost 4 bases, J lost 9 bases, and 5 bases stayed unmatched. The CDR3 sequence is 12 residues long. CDR3 residues: CASSSRGGLQYF. CDR3 nucleotide sequence: TGTGCCAGCAGTTCCCGCGGGGGGTTGCAGTACTTC.

The J gene is TRBJ1-2, the V gene TRBV6-5; 10 nucleotides agree with TRBD1. From germline, CDR1 is MNHEY and CDR2 SVGAGI. The ends lost 7 bases at V and 1 base at J; junction bases unmatched: 6. CDR3 length equals 15 residues. CDR3 DNA: TGTGCCAGCACTCTGGGACAGGGGATTAACTATGGCTACACCTTC. Translated, it gives CASTLGQGINYGYTF.

The chain combines TRBV5-4 with TRBJ2-7, with 11 nucleotides matching TRBD2. Germline V gene lookup returns CDR1 SGHNT and CDR2 YYREEE (reference sequence). Unmatched junction bases numbered 9, after V lost 2 bases and J lost 5 bases. The CDR3 has 16 residues. The CDR3 bases are TGTGCCAGCAGCTTAAAAATAGCGGGAGGGCCTGACGAGCAGTACTTC. Its translation: CASSLKIAGGPDEQYF.

The chain employs TRBV7-2 and TRBJ2-7; a weak D match, TRBD2 (5 bases). Germline V lookup: CDR1 SGHTA, CDR2 FQGNSA. The length of the CDR3 is 14 residues. Trimming stripped 3 bases from V and 7 bases from J, with 16 bases between. CDR3 in DNA: TGTGCCAGCAGCTTCCGGGCCGGGGATGGTGAGCAGTACTTC. Translating gives CASSFRAGDGEQYF.